This T cell receptor (beta chain) was retrieved from a study of T cell responses to AZD1222 COVID-19 vaccine. Assay used: immunoSEQ multiplex PCR; TCRdb lists only in-frame clones, some missing. The sample yields about 100,000 clones, about nine tenths seen once. V was trimmed by 6 bases and J by 7 bases, leaving 10 bases between them. Germline V CDR1 and CDR2: DFQATT, SNEGSKA (reference sequence). There are 11 residues in the CDR3. This clone was seen a single time. Antigen unknown. Study-wide results and caveats: Only after the peak T cell response were repertoires sampled. Clonal diversity was possibly underestimated, and white British individuals and females predominated among donors. Of spike-specific TCRs, nearly half reportedly target regions left unmutated in variants.

The specimen was peripheral blood, collected on day 0 of AZD1222 vaccination. This rearrangement joins TRBV20-1 to TRBJ2-1; possible D gene TRBD2, 5 bases. The receptor comes from an adult in good health. CDR3 in amino acids: CSARDVNEQFF. CDR3 coding DNA: TGCAGTGCCCGGGATGTAAATGAGCAGTTCTTC.